This TCR beta chain was identified in a study of response to subunit inactivated influenza vaccine. Broader study findings: It was the authors' suggestion that each seasonal influenza vaccination recruits few new T cells.

A few counts support this clonotype. Its antigen is currently unknown. Trimming took 2 bases from V and 0 from J, leaving 11 bases between them. The CDR3 is made up of 15 amino acids. In germline, CDR1 is SEHNR, CDR2 FQNEAQ (reference sequence). TCRdb re-analysed the RT-PCR reads in MiXCR, keeping a single row per CDR3 protein. The sample contains hundreds of thousands of distinct CDR3 sequences, 10% to 15% of which appear only once. The chain combines TRBV7-9 with TRBJ2-7, with no clear D. This receptor was identified in a man aged 45 to 65 who received an inactivated influenza vaccine. Here the sequenced sample was PBMCs from blood, taken on the day of vaccination. The chain's CDR3 is CASSLRESSSYEQYF. The CDR3 DNA is TGTGCCAGCAGCTTAAGAGAGAGCAGCTCCTACGAGCAGTACTTC.